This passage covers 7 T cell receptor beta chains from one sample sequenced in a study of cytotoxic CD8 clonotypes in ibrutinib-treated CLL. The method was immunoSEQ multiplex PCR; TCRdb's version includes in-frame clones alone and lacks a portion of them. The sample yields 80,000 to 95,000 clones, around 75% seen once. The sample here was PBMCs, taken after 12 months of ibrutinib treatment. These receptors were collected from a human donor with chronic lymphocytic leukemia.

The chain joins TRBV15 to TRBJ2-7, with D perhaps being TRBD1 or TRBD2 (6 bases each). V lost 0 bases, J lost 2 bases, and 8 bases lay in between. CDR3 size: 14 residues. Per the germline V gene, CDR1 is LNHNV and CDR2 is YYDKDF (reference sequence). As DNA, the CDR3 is TGTGCCACCAGCAGAGAGGGGGGCCCCTACGAGCAGTACTTC. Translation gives CATSREGGPYEQYF.

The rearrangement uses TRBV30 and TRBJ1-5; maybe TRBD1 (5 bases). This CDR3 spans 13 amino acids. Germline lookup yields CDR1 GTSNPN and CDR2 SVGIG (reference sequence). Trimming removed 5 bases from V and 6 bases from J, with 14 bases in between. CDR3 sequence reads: CAWEGQGGQPQHF. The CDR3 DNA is TGTGCCTGGGAGGGTCAGGGCGGTCAGCCCCAGCATTTT.

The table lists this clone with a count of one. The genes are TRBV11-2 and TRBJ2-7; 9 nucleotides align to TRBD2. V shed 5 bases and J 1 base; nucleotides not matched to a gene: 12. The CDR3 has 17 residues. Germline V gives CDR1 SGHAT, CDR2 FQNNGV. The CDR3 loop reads CASSPPGLAPTSYEQYF. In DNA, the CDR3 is TGTGCCAGCAGCCCCCCCGGACTAGCGCCAACTTCCTACGAGCAGTACTTC. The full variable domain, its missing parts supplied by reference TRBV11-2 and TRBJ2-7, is EAGVAQSPRYKIIEKRQSVAFWCNPISGHATLYWYQQILGQGPKLLIQFQNNGVVDDSQLPKDRFSAERLKGVDSTLKIQPAKLEDSAVYLCASSPPGLAPTSYEQYFGPGTRLTVT.

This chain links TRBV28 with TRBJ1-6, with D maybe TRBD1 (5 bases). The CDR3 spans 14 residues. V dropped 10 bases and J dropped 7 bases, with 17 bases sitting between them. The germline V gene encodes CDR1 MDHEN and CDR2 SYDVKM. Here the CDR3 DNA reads TGTGCCACCACCGCTGGGACGGGGAATTCACCCCTCCACTTT. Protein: CATTAGTGNSPLHF.

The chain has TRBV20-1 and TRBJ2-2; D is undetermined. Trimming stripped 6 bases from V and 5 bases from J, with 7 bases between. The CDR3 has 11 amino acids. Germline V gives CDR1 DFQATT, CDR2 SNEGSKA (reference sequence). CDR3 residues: CSARGTGELFF. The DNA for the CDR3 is TGCAGTGCCCGTGGGACCGGGGAGCTGTTTTTT.

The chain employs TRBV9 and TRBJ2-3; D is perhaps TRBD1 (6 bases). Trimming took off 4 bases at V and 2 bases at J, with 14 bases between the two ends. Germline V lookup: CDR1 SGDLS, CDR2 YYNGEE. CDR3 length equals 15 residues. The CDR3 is CASSPGQTYTDTQYF. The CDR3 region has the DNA TGTGCCAGCAGCCCAGGACAGACCTACACAGATACGCAGTATTTT. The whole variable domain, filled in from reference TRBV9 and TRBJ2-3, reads DSGVTQTPKHLITATGQRVTLRCSPRSGDLSVYWYQQSLDQGLQFLIQYYNGEERAKGNILERFSAQQFPDLHSELNLSSLELGDSALYFCASSPGQTYTDTQYFGPGTRLTVL.

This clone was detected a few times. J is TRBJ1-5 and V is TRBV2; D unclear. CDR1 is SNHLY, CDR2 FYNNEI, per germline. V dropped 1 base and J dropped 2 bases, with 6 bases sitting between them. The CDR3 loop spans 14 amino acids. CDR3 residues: CASSEVSGNQPQHF. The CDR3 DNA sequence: TGTGCCAGCAGTGAAGTGTCGGGCAATCAGCCCCAGCATTTT.